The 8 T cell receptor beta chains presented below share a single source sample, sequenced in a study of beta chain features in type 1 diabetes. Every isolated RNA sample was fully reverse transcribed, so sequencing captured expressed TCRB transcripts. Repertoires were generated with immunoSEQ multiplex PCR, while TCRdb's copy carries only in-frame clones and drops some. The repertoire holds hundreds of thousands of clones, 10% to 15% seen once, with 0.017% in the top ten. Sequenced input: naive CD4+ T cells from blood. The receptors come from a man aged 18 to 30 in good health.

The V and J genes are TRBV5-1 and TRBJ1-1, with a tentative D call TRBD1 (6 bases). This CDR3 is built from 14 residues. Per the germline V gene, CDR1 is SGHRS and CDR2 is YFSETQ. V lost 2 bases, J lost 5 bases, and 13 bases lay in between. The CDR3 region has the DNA TGCGCCAGCAGCTTCTCAGGGGCCCGGACTGAAGCTTTCTTT. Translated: CASSFSGARTEAFF.

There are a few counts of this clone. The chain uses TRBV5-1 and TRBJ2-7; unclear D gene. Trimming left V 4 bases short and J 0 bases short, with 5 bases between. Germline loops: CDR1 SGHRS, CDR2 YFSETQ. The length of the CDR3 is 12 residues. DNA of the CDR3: TGCGCCAGCAGCCAGTTCTCCTACGAGCAGTACTTC. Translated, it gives CASSQFSYEQYF.

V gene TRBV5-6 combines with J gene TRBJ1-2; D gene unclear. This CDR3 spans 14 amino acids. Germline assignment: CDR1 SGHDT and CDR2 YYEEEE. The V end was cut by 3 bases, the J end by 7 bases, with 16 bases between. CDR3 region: CASSSRMPSGGYTF. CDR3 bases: TGTGCCAGCAGCTCTAGGATGCCGTCGGGTGGCTACACCTTC.

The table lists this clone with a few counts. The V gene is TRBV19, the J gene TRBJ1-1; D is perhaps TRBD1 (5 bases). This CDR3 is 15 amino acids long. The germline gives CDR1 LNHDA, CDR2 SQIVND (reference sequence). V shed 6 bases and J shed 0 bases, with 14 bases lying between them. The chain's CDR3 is CASRDPTGMNTEAFF. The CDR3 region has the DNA TGTGCCAGTAGGGACCCAACAGGTATGAACACTGAAGCTTTCTTT.

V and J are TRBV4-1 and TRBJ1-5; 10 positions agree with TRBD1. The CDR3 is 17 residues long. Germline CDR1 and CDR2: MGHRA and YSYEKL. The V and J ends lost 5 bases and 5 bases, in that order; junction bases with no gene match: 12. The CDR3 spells CASSSTYPGTGDQPQHF. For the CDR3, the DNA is TGCGCCAGCAGCTCCACATACCCCGGGACAGGGGATCAGCCCCAGCATTTT.

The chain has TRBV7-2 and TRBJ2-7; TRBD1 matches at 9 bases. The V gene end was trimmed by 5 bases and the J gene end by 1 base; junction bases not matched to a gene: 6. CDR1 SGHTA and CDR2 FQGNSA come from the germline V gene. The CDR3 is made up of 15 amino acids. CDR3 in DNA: TGTGCCAGCAGCCCCCCCGGGACAGGGTCCTACGAGCAGTACTTC. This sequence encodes CASSPPGTGSYEQYF.

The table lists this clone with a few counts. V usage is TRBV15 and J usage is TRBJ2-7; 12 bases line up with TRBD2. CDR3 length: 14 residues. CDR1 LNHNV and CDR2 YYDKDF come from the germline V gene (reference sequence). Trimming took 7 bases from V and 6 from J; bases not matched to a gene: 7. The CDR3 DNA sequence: TGTGCCACCAAGCCACTAGCGGGAGGCAGCGAGCAGTACTTC. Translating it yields CATKPLAGGSEQYF.

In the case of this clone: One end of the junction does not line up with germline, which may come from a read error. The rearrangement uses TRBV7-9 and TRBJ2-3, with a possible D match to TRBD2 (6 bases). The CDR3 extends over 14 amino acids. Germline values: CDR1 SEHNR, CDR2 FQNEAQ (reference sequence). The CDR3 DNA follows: TGTGCCAGCAGCTTTAGTACTAGCACTGATACGCAGTATTTT. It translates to CASSFSTSTDTQYF.